The 13 T cell receptor gamma chains presented below share a single source sample, sequenced in a study of gamma-delta chains in newborns, infants, children. TCRdb processed the reads again with the CATT caller. This sample's clone table lists roughly 40 gamma-chain clones. The sample consisted of blood. These receptors were taken from a child who received the measles vaccine. This table probably holds off-target reads from a library built for another chain.

Details on this clone: The DNA is left out, because the CDR3 cannot be placed on it with certainty; the CDR3 is given as TCRdb lists it. This chain's CDR3 is CACDALLGDTSPWDTRQMFFGTGIKLF. Called V gene: TRGV9; the J gene was not called. The CDR3 adds up to 27 amino acids, both ends counted. CDR1 and CDR2 from the germline V gene are GITISATS and ISYDGTV (reference sequence).

As concerns this clone: The limits of the CDR3 on the DNA are not certain, so only TCRdb's listed CDR3 is given. The CDR3 region is CACDTWGISSWDTRQMFFGTGIKLF. TRGV9 is the V gene, and the J gene was not called. Germline V gene lookup returns CDR1 GITISATS and CDR2 ISYDGTV (reference sequence). The CDR3 is 25 amino acids in total, end residues counted.

In its sample, this clone was seen a few times. Called V gene: TRGV9; the J gene was not called. Germline V gives CDR1 GITISATS, CDR2 ISYDGTV (reference sequence). The CDR3 runs to 16 residues. CDR3: CAFWSLTLPLTAQLFF. The CDR3 DNA reads as TGTGCCTTTTGGTCATTGACCCTTCCTTTGACAGCACAACTCTTCTTT.

The J gene has no call, while the V gene is TRGV9. Germline CDR1 GITISATS, CDR2 ISYDGTV (reference sequence). This CDR3 has 15 residues. CDR3 nucleotides: TGTGCCTGTGACGTACTGGGGATTGGGACAGCACAACTCTTCTTT. Encoded protein: CACDVLGIGTAQLFF.

This clone was detected a few times. It is unclear where the CDR3 begins or ends on the DNA, so no DNA is shown, and the CDR3 is as TCRdb lists it. Called V gene: TRGV9; the J gene was not called. CDR1 and CDR2 (germline): GITISATS, ISYDGTV (reference sequence). The CDR3 length equals 27 residues, ends included. CDR3: CACDSVLGDTSSWDTRQMFFGTGIKLF.

In the case of this clone: The limits of the CDR3 on the DNA are not certain, so only TCRdb's listed CDR3 is given. The J segment was not called; the V segment is TRGV9. Germline loops: CDR1 GITISATS, CDR2 ISYDGTV (reference sequence). The CDR3 spans 25 amino acids, including both terminal residues. CDR3: CACDKILGDTWDTRQMFFGTGIKLF.

Notes on this clone: No DNA is shown, since the ends of the CDR3 on it are uncertain; the CDR3 is the one TCRdb lists. Here the V gene is TRGV9, but the J gene went uncalled. Germline V gene sequence: CDR1 GITISATS, CDR2 ISYDGTV (reference sequence). The CDR3 is 25 residues long, ends included. CDR3 in amino acids: CACDAVLGRSWDTRQMFFGTGIKLF.

About this clone: Because the CDR3's place on the DNA is in doubt, the DNA is left out and the CDR3 is given as listed by TCRdb. The J gene has no call, while the V gene is TRGV9. CDR1 is GITISATS, CDR2 ISYDGTV, per germline (reference sequence). The CDR3 is 25 amino acids in total, end residues counted. CDR3 in amino acids: CACDTAGGYAWDTRQMFFGTGIKLF.

As regards this clone: It is unclear where the CDR3 begins or ends on the DNA, so no DNA is shown, and the CDR3 is as TCRdb lists it. No J gene was called, and the V gene is TRGV9. Germline V gives CDR1 GITISATS, CDR2 ISYDGTV (reference sequence). The CDR3 numbers 27 amino acids, ends counted. CDR3 sequence reads: CACDTVTGGFTSWDTRQMFFGTGIKLF.

Regarding this clone: It is unclear where the CDR3 begins or ends on the DNA, so no DNA is shown, and the CDR3 is as TCRdb lists it. No J gene call was made, and the V gene is TRGV9. The CDR3 numbers 30 amino acids, ends counted. Germline loops: CDR1 GITISATS, CDR2 ISYDGTV (reference sequence). The CDR3 sequence is CACDTAANWGIRESSWDTRQMFFGTGIKLF.

The V gene was identified as TRGV9, while no J gene was called. The CDR3 runs to 14 residues. Per the germline V gene, CDR1 is GITISATS and CDR2 is ISYDGTV (reference sequence). Here the CDR3 reads CACDTWGMTAQLFF. As DNA, the CDR3 is TGTGCCTGTGACACCTGGGGGATGACAGCACAACTCTTCTTT.

Concerning this clone itself: The DNA is left out, because the CDR3 cannot be placed on it with certainty; the CDR3 is given as TCRdb lists it. CDR3 residues: CACDNPDPSSWDTRQMFFGTGIKLF. With the J gene uncalled, the V gene is TRGV9. Both ends counted, the CDR3 spans 25 residues. Germline V gene data show CDR1 as GITISATS and CDR2 as ISYDGTV (reference sequence).

With respect to this clone: Because the CDR3's place on the DNA is in doubt, the DNA is left out and the CDR3 is given as listed by TCRdb. There is no J gene call, but TRGV9 is given as the V gene. The CDR3 has 24 amino acids, counting both end residues. Germline V CDR1 and CDR2: GITISATS, ISYDGTV (reference sequence). The CDR3 sequence is CACDTWGSSWDTRQIFFGTGIKLF.